The 24 T cell receptor beta chains given below trace back to one sample, sequenced in a study of T-cell memory formation after mild COVID-19. In TCRdb, the 5' RACE reads were re-called with MiXCR into one record per CDR3 protein. The table records about 170,000 distinct CDR3 sequences, 10% to 15% of them present only once. Sequences were obtained from PBMCs or a T cell subset sorted from them (not recorded which). These receptors all come from a man between 18 and 29 years old who had mild COVID-19 (a few samples of this study predate the infection). Cell type and time point are not known.

This sequence joins TRBV7-2 and TRBJ2-3; D is undetermined. V lost 5 bases and J lost 7, with 10 bases in between. CDR1 and CDR2 from the germline V gene are SGHTA and FQGNSA. CDR3 length: 12 amino acids. In nucleotides, the CDR3 is TGTGCCAGCAGCCCGCGCCAGAATACGCAGTATTTT. Translating it yields CASSPRQNTQYF.

This clonotype showed up just a few times. The gene calls are TRBV12-3 or TRBV12-4 and TRBJ1-6; 8 bases are a match to TRBD1. The V segment lost 4 bases and the J segment 9 bases; nucleotides outside the gene matches: 17. This CDR3 has 18 residues. This CDR3 is CASSSVGRRQGFGSPLHF. The CDR3 region has the DNA TGTGCCAGCAGTTCCGTGGGACGTCGACAGGGGTTCGGTTCACCCCTCCACTTT.

This clonotype was seen a few times. CDR3 amino acids: CASRPTESNEKLFF. The CDR3 bases are TGTGCCAGCAGGCCGACGGAATCTAATGAAAAACTGTTTTTT. This chain connects TRBV12-3 or TRBV12-4 to TRBJ1-4; unclear D gene. This CDR3 is 14 amino acids long. Trimming cost V 6 bases and J 3 bases, with 11 bases left between them.

The V call is TRBV28, the J call TRBJ1-2, with D maybe TRBD1 (6 bases). Germline V gives CDR1 MDHEN, CDR2 SYDVKM. This CDR3 spans 12 amino acids. V was clipped by 5 bases and J by 8 bases, with 12 bases between them. CDR3 residues: CASSLTGTGYTF. The DNA of the CDR3 is TGTGCCAGCAGTCTTACAGGGACCGGCTACACCTTC.

Only a few counts were recorded for this clonotype. CDR3 DNA: TGCAGCGTTGACACCCTAGCGGCTCGGGCCAATGAGCAGTTCTTC. It codes for CSVDTLAARANEQFF. The chain combines TRBV29-1 with TRBJ2-1; 7 bases fit TRBD2. The CDR3 runs 15 residues. The junction had 11 bases not matched to a gene; V was cut back by 3 bases and J by 6 bases. Germline V gene lookup returns CDR1 SQVTM and CDR2 ANQGSEA.

This clonotype showed up just a few times. V and J are TRBV12-3 or TRBV12-4 and TRBJ1-5; D perhaps matches TRBD1 (5 bases). The ends were cut back, 5 bases at V and 2 bases at J, with 13 bases in the middle. This CDR3 is 15 amino acids long. The CDR3 reads CASSPQRGGNQPQHF. CDR3 DNA: TGTGCCAGCAGTCCACAGAGGGGTGGCAATCAGCCCCAGCATTTT.

The gene calls are TRBV21-1 and TRBJ1-5; TRBD1 was called by the table and not checked on the DNA. TRBV21-1 is assigned pseudogene status. The CDR3 runs to 14 residues. The CDR3 loop is CASSKGGADQPQHF. CDR3 coding DNA: TGTGCCAGCAGCAAAGGGGGTGCCGATCAGCCCCAGCATTTT.

The rearrangement links TRBV4-3 to TRBJ1-2, with a possible D match to TRBD1 (6 bases). This CDR3 spans 15 amino acids. Germline CDR1 and CDR2: LGHNA and YSLEER. V lost 2 bases and J 4 bases, leaving 14 bases between the germline ends. The CDR3 loop is CASSQSPTGSYGYTF. CDR3 nucleotide sequence: TGCGCCAGCAGCCAAAGTCCCACAGGGTCCTATGGCTACACCTTC.

The table lists this clonotype with many counts. The chain is built from TRBV20-1 and TRBJ2-5, with D maybe TRBD2 (5 bases). CDR1 is DFQATT, CDR2 SNEGSKA, per germline (reference sequence). This CDR3 comprises 14 residues. The V end lost 0 bases, the J end lost 5 bases, and 13 bases lay between the germline ends. The DNA for the CDR3 is TGCAGTGCTAGAGATCCCCAGCGAGGGGAGACCCAGTACTTC. Translation gives CSARDPQRGETQYF.

The rearrangement joins TRBV21-1 to TRBJ1-2; the table calls TRBD1, which could not be checked here. TRBV21-1 is designated a pseudogene. CDR3 length equals 15 residues. In nucleotides, the CDR3 is TGTGCCAGCAGCCCCCGGCCGGTGCGCCGCTATGGCTACACCTTC. This encodes CASSPRPVRRYGYTF.

This clonotype came up many times. The chain is built from TRBV20-1 and TRBJ2-4; D call uncertain. CDR3 length equals 15 residues. Germline CDR1 reads DFQATT; CDR2 reads SNEGSKA (reference sequence). V shed 5 bases and J shed 0 bases, with 14 bases lying between them. The CDR3 DNA reads TGCAGTGCTGGGCCCCAAGCGACAGCCAAAAACATTCAGTACTTC. It is translated as CSAGPQATAKNIQYF.

This clonotype occurred many times. The rearrangement uses TRBV5-5 and TRBJ2-5; 11 bases align to TRBD2. There are 15 residues in the CDR3. V shed 1 base and J 5 bases; nucleotides not matched to a gene: 4. From germline, CDR1 is SGHKS and CDR2 YYEKEE (reference sequence). CDR3 amino acids: CASSLNSGGAETQYF. The CDR3 DNA follows: TGTGCCAGCAGCTTGAATAGCGGGGGGGCCGAGACCCAGTACTTC.

The genes are TRBV2 and TRBJ2-3, with 9 bases fitting TRBD1. Per the germline V gene, CDR1 is SNHLY and CDR2 is FYNNEI. The CDR3 contains 14 residues. V lost 7 bases to trimming and J lost 4 bases; unmatched junction nucleotides: 6. The CDR3 protein is CASIRDRDSDTQYF. The DNA for the CDR3 is TGTGCCAGCATTAGGGACAGGGACTCAGATACGCAGTATTTT.

This clonotype has just a few counts. The rearrangement links TRBV7-3 to TRBJ1-1; D call uncertain. Germline V gives CDR1 SGHTA, CDR2 FQGTGA. The CDR3 is 10 amino acids. V lost 6 bases, J lost 11 bases, and 10 bases lay in between. This CDR3 reads CASRLREAFF. Here the CDR3 DNA reads TGTGCCAGCAGACTACGTGAGGCTTTCTTT. The full variable domain, in which reference TRBV7-3 and TRBJ1-1 provide the parts outside the CDR3, is GAGVSQTPSNKVTEKGKYVELRCDPISGHTALYWYRQSLGQGPEFLIYFQGTGAADDSGLPNDRFFAVRPEGSVSTLKIQRTERGDSAVYLCASRLREAFFGQGTRLTVV.

This clonotype turned up a few times. This chain joins TRBV5-1 and TRBJ2-5; tentative D call: TRBD2 (6 bases). Trimming removed 2 bases at V and 5 bases at J, with 10 bases between. The CDR3 is 13 residues long. CDR1 is SGHRS and CDR2 is YFSETQ in the germline V gene. CDR3 protein: CASSFPEGETQYF. The CDR3 DNA is TGCGCCAGCAGCTTCCCGGAGGGGGAGACCCAGTACTTC.

The V and J genes are TRBV5-4 and TRBJ1-1, with D hard to call. The CDR3 covers 13 residues. Germline V gives CDR1 SGHNT, CDR2 YYREEE (reference sequence). The V and J ends lost 4 bases and 7 bases respectively, with 14 bases between them. The CDR3 is CASSRDEAGEAFF. The CDR3 DNA reads as TGTGCCAGCAGCCGGGATGAGGCGGGTGAAGCTTTCTTT.

This clonotype has just a few counts. The J gene is TRBJ2-2, the V gene TRBV7-2; a weak D match, TRBD2 (5 bases). CDR1 and CDR2 (germline): SGHTA, FQGNSA. Trimming left V 2 bases short and J 7 bases short, with 17 bases between. There are 16 residues in the CDR3. CDR3 in DNA: TGTGCCAGCAGCTTAAGGACTCAACTGACGGGCGGGGAGCTGTTTTTT. It codes for CASSLRTQLTGGELFF.

This clonotype occurred a few times. V gene TRBV25-1 combines with J gene TRBJ1-1, with D uncertain. Trimming took off 4 bases at V and 8 bases at J, with 8 bases between the two ends. Germline CDR1 and CDR2: MGHDK and SYGVNS. CDR3 length: 11 residues. As DNA, the CDR3 is TGTGCCAGCAGTGGAGGGAGGGAAGCTTTCTTT. Amino acid sequence: CASSGGREAFF. The variable domain in full, completed from reference TRBV25-1 and TRBJ1-1, reads EADIYQTPRYLVIGTGKKITLECSQTMGHDKMYWYQQDPGMELHLIHYSYGVNSTEKGDLSSESTVSRIRTEHFPLTLESARPSHTSQYLCASSGGREAFFGQGTRLTVV.

This clonotype was observed at least ten times. This rearrangement joins TRBV5-1 to TRBJ2-3; TRBD2 agrees at 11 bases. The ends lost 3 bases at V and 6 bases at J; junction bases unmatched: 3. Germline CDR1 and CDR2: SGHRS and YFSETQ. The CDR3 has 14 residues. As DNA, the CDR3 is TGCGCCAGCAGCTCTACTAGCGGGGGCGATACGCAGTATTTT. Translating it yields CASSSTSGGDTQYF. Supplemented by reference TRBV5-1 and TRBJ2-3, the full variable domain reads KAGVTQTPRYLIKTRGQQVTLSCSPISGHRSVSWYQQTPGQGLQFLFEYFSETQRNKGNFPGRFSGRQFSNSRSEMNVSTLELGDSALYLCASSSTSGGDTQYFGPGTRLTVL.

This clonotype showed up many times. The J gene is TRBJ1-2, the V gene TRBV10-3; maybe TRBD1 (5 bases). Germline loops: CDR1 ENHRY, CDR2 SYGVKD. Trimming shortened V by 2 bases and J by 5 bases, and 15 bases separated the two germline ends. The CDR3 is 15 residues long. In DNA form, the CDR3 reads TGTGCCATCAGTGAGCGACCCGGGACGGAGTATGGCTACACCTTC. It codes for CAISERPGTEYGYTF.

This chain links TRBV5-1 with TRBJ2-5; 8 bases line up with TRBD2. The V and J ends lost 4 bases and 3 bases, in that order; junction bases with no gene match: 5. The CDR3 is made up of 14 amino acids. CDR1 and CDR2 (germline): SGHRS, YFSETQ. The CDR3 bases are TGCGCCAGCAGCGGACCAGCGGGGGAAGAGACCCAGTACTTC. Translated: CASSGPAGEETQYF.

This clonotype was counted only a few times. The chain employs TRBV7-2 and TRBJ1-6; TRBD1 matches 8 bases. Trimming cost V 1 base and J 13 bases; bases outside gene matches: 6. The CDR3 spans 14 residues. Germline CDR1 is SGHTA and CDR2 is FQGNSA. The CDR3 DNA reads TGTGCCAGCAGCTTAGAACAGGGGGAAGTCCCCCTCCACTTT. It codes for CASSLEQGEVPLHF.

This clonotype was seen only a few times. V and J are TRBV3-1 and TRBJ2-5; 8 bases agree with TRBD2. The CDR3 covers 16 residues. Germline lookup yields CDR1 LGHDT and CDR2 YNNKEL (reference sequence). V was pared by 7 bases and J by 1 base, with 11 bases of the junction left unmatched. The CDR3 DNA sequence: TGTGCCAGCACCCGGGGCGGGGGGCAAGGCCAAGAGACCCAGTACTTC. It is translated as CASTRGGGQGQETQYF.

This rearrangement joins TRBV7-2 to TRBJ1-2; 10 bases match TRBD1. Germline V gives CDR1 SGHTA, CDR2 FQGNSA. The CDR3 totals 15 residues. J lost 7 bases, V lost 4 bases, and 9 bases had no gene match. In DNA, the CDR3 is TGTGCCAGCAGCTCTGTTGGGGGGACAGGGGTTGGCTACACCTTC. As protein: CASSSVGGTGVGYTF. The variable domain in full, with the rest retrieved from reference TRBV7-2 and TRBJ1-2, is GAGVSQSPSNKVTEKGKDVELRCDPISGHTALYWYRQSLGQGLEFLIYFQGNSAPDKSGLPSDRFSAERTGGSVSTLTIQRTQQEDSAVYLCASSSVGGTGVGYTFGSGTRLTVV.